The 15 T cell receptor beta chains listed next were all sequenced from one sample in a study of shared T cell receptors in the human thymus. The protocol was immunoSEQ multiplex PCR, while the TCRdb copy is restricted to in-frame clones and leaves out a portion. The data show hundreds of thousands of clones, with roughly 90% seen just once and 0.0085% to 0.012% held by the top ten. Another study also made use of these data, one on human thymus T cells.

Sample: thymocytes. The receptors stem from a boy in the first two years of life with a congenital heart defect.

The CDR3 sequence: CASGSGQGGEQYF. In DNA, the CDR3 is TGCGCCAGCGGCTCGGGACAGGGGGGCGAGCAGTACTTC. The chain recombines TRBV10-2 with TRBJ2-7, with TRBD1 identical over 11 bases. Trimming cost V 8 bases and J 6 bases; bases outside gene matches: 6. There are 13 residues in the CDR3. Germline CDR1 and CDR2: WSHSY and SAAADI.

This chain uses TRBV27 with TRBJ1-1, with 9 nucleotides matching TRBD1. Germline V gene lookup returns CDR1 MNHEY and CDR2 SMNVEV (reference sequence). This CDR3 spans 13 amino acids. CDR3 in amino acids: CLSGQGPNTEAFF. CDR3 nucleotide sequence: TGTCTATCAGGACAGGGGCCGAACACTGAAGCTTTCTTT.

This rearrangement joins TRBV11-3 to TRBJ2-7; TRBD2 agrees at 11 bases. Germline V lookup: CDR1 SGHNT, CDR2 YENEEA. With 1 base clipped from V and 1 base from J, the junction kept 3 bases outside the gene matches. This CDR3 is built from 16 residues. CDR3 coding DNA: TGTGCCAGCAGCTTAGGGGGACTAGCGGCTTCCTACGAGCAGTACTTC. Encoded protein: CASSLGGLAASYEQYF.

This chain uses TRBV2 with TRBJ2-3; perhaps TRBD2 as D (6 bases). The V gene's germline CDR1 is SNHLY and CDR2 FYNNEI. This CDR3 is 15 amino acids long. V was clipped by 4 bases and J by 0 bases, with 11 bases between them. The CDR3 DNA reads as TGTGCCAGCAGTGGTAGCGGTTCTAGCACAGATACGCAGTATTTT. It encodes CASSGSGSSTDTQYF.

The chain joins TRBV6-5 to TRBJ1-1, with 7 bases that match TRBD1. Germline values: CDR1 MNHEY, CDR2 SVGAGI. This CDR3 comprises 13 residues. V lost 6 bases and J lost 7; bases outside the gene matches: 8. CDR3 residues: CASRRRGLSEAFF. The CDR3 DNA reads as TGTGCCAGCAGACGTAGGGGGCTTAGTGAAGCTTTCTTT.

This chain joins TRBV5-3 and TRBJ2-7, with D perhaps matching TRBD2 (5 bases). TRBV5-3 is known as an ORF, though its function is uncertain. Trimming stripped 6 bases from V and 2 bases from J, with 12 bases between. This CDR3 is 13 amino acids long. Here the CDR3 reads CARTRAATYEQYF. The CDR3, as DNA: TGTGCCAGAACCCGAGCGGCTACCTACGAGCAGTACTTC.

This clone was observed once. CDR3 DNA: TGTGCCAGCAGCTCCCGAGGAGCCGGGGACTCCGAGCAGTTCTTC. It codes for CASSSRGAGDSEQFF. V usage is TRBV7-4 and J usage is TRBJ2-1; D is possibly TRBD2 (6 bases). Germline V gives CDR1 SGHVT, CDR2 SQSDAQ. The CDR3 consists of 15 residues. V dropped 4 bases and J dropped 10 bases, with 20 bases sitting between them.

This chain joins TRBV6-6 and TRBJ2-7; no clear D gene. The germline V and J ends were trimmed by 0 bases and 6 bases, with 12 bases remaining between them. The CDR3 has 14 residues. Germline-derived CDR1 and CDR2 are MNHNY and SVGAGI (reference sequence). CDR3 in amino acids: CASSYSSSTGEQYF. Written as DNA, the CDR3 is TGTGCCAGCAGTTACTCGTCTAGTACGGGCGAGCAGTACTTC.

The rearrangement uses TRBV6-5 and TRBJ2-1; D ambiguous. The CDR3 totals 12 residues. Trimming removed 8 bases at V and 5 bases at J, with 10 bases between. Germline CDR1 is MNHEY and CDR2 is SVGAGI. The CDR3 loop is CASGPHHNEQFF. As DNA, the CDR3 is TGTGCCAGCGGCCCCCACCACAATGAGCAGTTCTTC.

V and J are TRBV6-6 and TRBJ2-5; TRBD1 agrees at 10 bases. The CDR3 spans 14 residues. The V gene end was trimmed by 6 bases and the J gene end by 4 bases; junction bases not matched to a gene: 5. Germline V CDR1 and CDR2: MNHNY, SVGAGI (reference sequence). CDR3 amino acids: CASRGDRGGETQYF. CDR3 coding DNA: TGTGCCAGCAGGGGGGACAGGGGAGGAGAGACCCAGTACTTC.

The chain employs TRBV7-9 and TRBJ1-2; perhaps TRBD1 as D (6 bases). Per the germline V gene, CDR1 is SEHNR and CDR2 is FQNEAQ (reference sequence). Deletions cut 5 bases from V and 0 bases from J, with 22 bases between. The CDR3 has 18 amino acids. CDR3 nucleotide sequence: TGTGCCAGCAGCATTAAGGCCTCCCGGGACAACCCTAACTATGGCTACACCTTC. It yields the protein CASSIKASRDNPNYGYTF. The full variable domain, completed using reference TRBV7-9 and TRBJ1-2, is DTGVSQNPRHKITKRGQNVTFRCDPISEHNRLYWYRQTLGQGPEFLTYFQNEAQLEKSRLLSDRFSAERPKGSFSTLEIQRTEQGDSAMYLCASSIKASRDNPNYGYTFGSGTRLTVV.

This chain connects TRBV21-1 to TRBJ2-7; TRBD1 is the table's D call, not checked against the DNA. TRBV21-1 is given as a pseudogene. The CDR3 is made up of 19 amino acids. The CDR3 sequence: CASSKRALGGYSPPPEQYF. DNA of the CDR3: TGTGCCAGCAGCAAAAGGGCCCTAGGGGGATACTCCCCGCCCCCCGAGCAGTACTTC.

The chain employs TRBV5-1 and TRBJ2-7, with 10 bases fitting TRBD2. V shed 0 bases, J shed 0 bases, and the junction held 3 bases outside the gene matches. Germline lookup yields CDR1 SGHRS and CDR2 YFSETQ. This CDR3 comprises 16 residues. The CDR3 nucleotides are TGCGCCAGCAGCTTGGATAGCGGGAGGTCCTCCTACGAGCAGTACTTC. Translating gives CASSLDSGRSSYEQYF.

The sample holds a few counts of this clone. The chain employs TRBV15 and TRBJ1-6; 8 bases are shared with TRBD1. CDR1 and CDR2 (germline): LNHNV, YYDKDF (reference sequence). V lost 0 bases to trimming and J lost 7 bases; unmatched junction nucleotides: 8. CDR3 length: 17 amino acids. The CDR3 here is CATSRDRGGQENSPLHF. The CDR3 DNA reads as TGTGCCACCAGCAGAGATAGGGGGGGACAGGAAAATTCACCCCTCCACTTT.

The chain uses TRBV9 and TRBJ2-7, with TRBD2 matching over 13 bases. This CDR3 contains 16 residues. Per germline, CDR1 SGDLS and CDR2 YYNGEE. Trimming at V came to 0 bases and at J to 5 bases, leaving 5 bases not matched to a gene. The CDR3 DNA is TGTGCCAGCAGCGTAGGGACTAGCGGGAGTATCAACGAGCAGTACTTC. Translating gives CASSVGTSGSINEQYF.